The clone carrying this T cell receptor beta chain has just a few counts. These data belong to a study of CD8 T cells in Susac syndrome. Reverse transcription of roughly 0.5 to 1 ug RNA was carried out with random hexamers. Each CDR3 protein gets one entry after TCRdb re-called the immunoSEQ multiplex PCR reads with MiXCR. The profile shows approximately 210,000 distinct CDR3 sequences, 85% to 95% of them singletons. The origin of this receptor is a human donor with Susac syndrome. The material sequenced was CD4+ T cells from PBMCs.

Here the CDR3 DNA reads TGCGCCAGCAGCTTGGGGACAGCGGACACTGAAGCTTTCTTT. Encoded protein: CASSLGTADTEAFF. V gene TRBV5-1 combines with J gene TRBJ1-1; TRBD1 is a possible D gene (6 bases). Germline CDR1 is SGHRS and CDR2 is YFSETQ. V lost 0 bases and J 3 bases, leaving 9 bases between the germline ends. CDR3 length: 14 residues.